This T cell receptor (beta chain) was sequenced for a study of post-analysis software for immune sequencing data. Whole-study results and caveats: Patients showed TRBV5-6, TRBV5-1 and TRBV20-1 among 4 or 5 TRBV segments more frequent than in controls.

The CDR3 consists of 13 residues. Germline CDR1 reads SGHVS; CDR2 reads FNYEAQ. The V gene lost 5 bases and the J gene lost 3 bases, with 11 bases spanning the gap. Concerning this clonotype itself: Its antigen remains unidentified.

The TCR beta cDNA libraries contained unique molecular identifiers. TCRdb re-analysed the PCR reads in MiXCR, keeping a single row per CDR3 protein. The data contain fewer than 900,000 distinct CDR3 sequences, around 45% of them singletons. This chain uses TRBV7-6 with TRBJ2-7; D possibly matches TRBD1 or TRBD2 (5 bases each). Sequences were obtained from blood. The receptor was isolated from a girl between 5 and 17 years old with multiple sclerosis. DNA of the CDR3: TGTGCCAGCAGCCCCCGGGACGACTACGAGCAGTACTTC. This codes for CASSPRDDYEQYF. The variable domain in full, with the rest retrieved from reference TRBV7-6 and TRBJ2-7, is GAGVSQSPRYKVTKRGQDVALRCDPISGHVSLYWYRQALGQGPEFLTYFNYEAQQDKSGLPNDRFSAERPEGSISTLTIQRTEQRDSAMYRCASSPRDDYEQYFGPGTRLTVT.